These 14 T cell receptor beta chains were sequenced from one sample in a study of blood T cell repertoires in COVID-19. Sequenced by immunoSEQ multiplex PCR; TCRdb stores in-frame clones only, minus some. The sample has 70,000 to 90,000 clones, approximately 87% seen once; the top ten hold roughly 10%. Sequencing input: peripheral blood. The receptor source for this set is a human donor in a cohort sampled during active COVID-19.

The chain is built from TRBV27 and TRBJ2-6; perhaps TRBD1 as D (6 bases). Germline CDR1 is MNHEY and CDR2 is SMNVEV (reference sequence). CDR3 length: 17 amino acids. The germline V and J ends were trimmed by 1 base and 0 bases, with 10 bases remaining between them. In DNA, the CDR3 is TGTGCCAGCAGTTTATTGACAGGATACTCTGGGGCCAACGTCCTGACTTTC. It is translated as CASSLLTGYSGANVLTF.

The V call is TRBV2, the J call TRBJ1-1; D unresolved. Germline V gene lookup returns CDR1 SNHLY and CDR2 FYNNEI. V lost 4 bases to trimming and J lost 1 base, with 7 bases between them. The CDR3 contains 13 residues. CDR3 loop: CASSVGGNTEAFF. The CDR3 DNA reads TGTGCCAGCAGTGTGGGAGGGAACACTGAAGCTTTCTTT.

This chain connects TRBV14 to TRBJ2-6; the D gene is possibly TRBD1 (6 bases). This CDR3 spans 16 amino acids. V gave up 3 bases and J gave up 3 bases, with 12 bases separating them. CDR1 is SGHDN, CDR2 FVKESK, per germline. For the CDR3, the DNA is TGTGCCAGCAGCCAGATGGGGGCGCGTGGGGCCAACGTCCTGACTTTC. It encodes CASSQMGARGANVLTF.

The chain is built from TRBV19 and TRBJ2-1; D possibly corresponds to TRBD1 (5 bases). Trimming cost V 6 bases and J 7 bases, with 7 bases left between them. CDR3 length: 11 amino acids. The germline gives CDR1 LNHDA, CDR2 SQIVND (reference sequence). The chain's CDR3 is CASSTGNEQFF. CDR3 in DNA: TGTGCCAGTAGCACAGGTAATGAGCAGTTCTTC.

The chain combines TRBV28 with TRBJ2-2; no clear D gene. V shed 3 bases and J shed 7 bases, with 6 bases lying between them. The germline V gene has CDR1 MDHEN and CDR2 SYDVKM. The CDR3 extends over 12 amino acids. The CDR3 loop is CASSLFNGELFF. CDR3 DNA sequence: TGTGCCAGCAGTTTGTTTAACGGGGAGCTGTTTTTT.

The genes are TRBV7-2 and TRBJ1-2; 7 bases line up with TRBD1. Looked up from germline, CDR1 is SGHTA and CDR2 is FQGNSA. This CDR3 is built from 15 residues. V was pared by 5 bases and J by 4 bases, with 10 bases of the junction left unmatched. The CDR3 protein is CASSAGSGQPYGYTF. The CDR3 DNA follows: TGTGCCAGCAGCGCAGGTTCGGGACAGCCCTATGGCTACACCTTC.

This clone has a single count. This chain links TRBV29-1 with TRBJ1-2; the match to TRBD1 covers 7 bases. The germline gives CDR1 SQVTM, CDR2 ANQGSEA. V was pared by 6 bases and J by 3 bases, with 10 bases of the junction left unmatched. The CDR3 runs to 14 residues. This chain's CDR3 is CSVTGTGVDYGYTF. In DNA, the CDR3 is TGCAGCGTGACGGGCACAGGGGTTGACTATGGCTACACCTTC.

The rearrangement joins TRBV6-1 to TRBJ1-2, with D perhaps TRBD1 (5 bases). Germline CDR1 and CDR2: MNHNS and SASEGT. This CDR3 contains 14 residues. V lost 2 bases and J lost 7, with 14 bases in between. The CDR3 here is CASSENRYAGGYTF. CDR3 nucleotide sequence: TGTGCCAGCAGTGAAAACAGGTATGCTGGTGGCTACACCTTC.

For this clone: A junction end diverges from the germline sequence, so it may reflect a read error. The chain uses TRBV11-2 and TRBJ1-3, with D uncertain. Germline V gene sequence: CDR1 SGHAT, CDR2 FQNNGV. The CDR3 sequence is 16 residues long. The CDR3 spells CASNLLATGSGNTIYF. Written as DNA, the CDR3 is TGTGCCAGCAACTTATTGGCCACGGGCTCTGGAAACACCATATATTTT.

As concerns this clone: Germline is not matched at one junction end, which may reflect a read error. This CDR3 is also generated by other DNA sequences in the sample. V is TRBV5-4 and J is TRBJ2-3; 8 bases are shared with TRBD2. The CDR3 is made up of 14 amino acids. Looked up from germline, CDR1 is SGHNT and CDR2 is YYREEE (reference sequence). CDR3 protein: CASSLTSVTDTQYF. CDR3 sequence (DNA): TGTGCCAGCAGCCTGACTAGCGTCACAGATACACAGTATTTT.

Remarks on this clone: The junction departs from the called germline gene at one end, perhaps through a read error. The chain joins TRBV27 to TRBJ1-5; 7 nucleotides agree with TRBD1. This CDR3 region has 16 residues. CDR1 is MNHEY, CDR2 SMNVEV, per germline (reference sequence). The CDR3 is CASSLRGTALDQPQHF. The CDR3 DNA reads TGTGCCAGCAGTTTGCGTGGGACAGCCCTAGATCAACCCCAGCATTTT.

The chain links TRBV28 to TRBJ1-2; 10 bases map to TRBD1. J gave up 4 bases and V 4 bases, and 6 bases lay outside the gene matches. Germline CDR1 MDHEN, CDR2 SYDVKM. This CDR3 is 15 amino acids long. The CDR3 loop is CASSSGQGYFYGYTF. The CDR3 DNA sequence: TGTGCCAGCAGTTCGGGACAGGGGTATTTCTATGGCTACACCTTC.

The chain joins TRBV5-8 to TRBJ2-7; D not resolved. Germline lookup yields CDR1 SGHTS and CDR2 YDEGEE. V was clipped by 0 bases and J by 8 bases, with 12 bases between them. The CDR3 consists of 13 residues. In DNA, the CDR3 is TGTGCCAGCAGCTTGGGGGCCGTCGGTAAGCAGTACTTC. Amino acid sequence: CASSLGAVGKQYF.

The rearrangement uses TRBV5-8 and TRBJ2-1; D is perhaps TRBD2 (7 bases). This CDR3 spans 15 amino acids. Germline V lookup: CDR1 SGHTS, CDR2 YDEGEE. Trimming took 1 base from V and 3 from J, leaving 11 bases between them. The CDR3 bases are TGTGCCAGCAGCTTGAATAGGGGGGGCTACAATGAGCAGTTCTTC. As protein: CASSLNRGGYNEQFF.